A single sample gave rise to the 21 T cell receptor beta chains below, sequenced in a study of neurological immune-mediated disorders (dated by TCRdb to about 2019). Library construction relied on 5' RACE. Sequencing used an Illumina HiSeq 2500. TCRdb ran its own pipeline on the public reads, namely fastp trimming at Q25 and MiXCR clone calling, and kept in-frame beta chains. Each entry merges the rows of one CDR3 protein and shows their most common DNA and genes. This sample comprises tens of thousands of distinct CDR3 sequences, 7% to 8.5% of them detected only once. The ten largest clonotypes hold about 6% of the sample. Material: CD4+ T cells from blood. The receptors originated from a man aged 50-59 years in good health.

This clonotype was detected ten times or more. The rearrangement joins TRBV28 to TRBJ1-1, with D hard to call. V dropped 1 base and J dropped 1 base, with 16 bases sitting between them. Per germline, CDR1 MDHEN and CDR2 SYDVKM. The length of the CDR3 is 17 residues. The CDR3 DNA is TGTGCCAGCAGTTTATCCGGGTTCTATACCCCGAACACTGAAGCTTTCTTT. It translates to CASSLSGFYTPNTEAFF.

At least ten counts were recorded for this clonotype. This sequence joins TRBV28 and TRBJ2-7; no firm D call. V lost 4 bases, J lost 3 bases, and 7 bases lay in between. The length of the CDR3 is 12 residues. Germline V gene data show CDR1 as MDHEN and CDR2 as SYDVKM. The chain's CDR3 is CASSSLFYEQYF. Written as DNA, the CDR3 is TGTGCCAGCAGTTCCCTATTCTACGAGCAGTACTTC.

This clonotype showed up many times. The genes are TRBV5-1 and TRBJ2-1, with D tentatively TRBD1 or TRBD2 (5 bases each). The germline gives CDR1 SGHRS, CDR2 YFSETQ. The length of the CDR3 is 15 residues. The V and J ends lost 0 bases and 0 bases respectively, with 7 bases between them. This chain's CDR3 is CASSLGGGSYNEQFF. As DNA, the CDR3 is TGCGCCAGCAGCTTGGGTGGGGGCTCCTACAATGAGCAGTTCTTC.

In its sample, this clonotype was seen many times. The chain links TRBV7-2 to TRBJ1-3; maybe TRBD1 (5 bases). Germline lookup yields CDR1 SGHTA and CDR2 FQGNSA. The V gene lost 0 bases and the J gene lost 4 bases, with 10 bases spanning the gap. The CDR3 consists of 15 residues. The CDR3 region has the DNA TGTGCCAGCAGCTTAGCGCAGGGTCACGGAAACACCATATATTTT. This gives the protein CASSLAQGHGNTIYF.

Turning to this clonotype: An end of the junction differs from the germline gene, which may be a read error. The V gene is TRBV7-9, the J gene TRBJ2-7; D ambiguous. This CDR3 region has 14 residues. The germline CDR1 and CDR2 sequences are SEHNR and FQNEAQ (reference sequence). The CDR3 loop reads CVSSLFGQYDEQYF. CDR3 DNA: TGTGTCAGCAGCTTATTCGGGCAGTATGACGAGCAGTACTTC.

The table lists this clonotype with many counts. The rearrangement uses TRBV7-6 and TRBJ2-7; TRBD1 matches 8 bases. V was pared by 1 base and J by 2 bases, with 1 base of the junction left unmatched. Germline CDR1 is SGHVS and CDR2 is FNYEAQ. This CDR3 has 14 amino acids. The CDR3 nucleotides read TGTGCCAGCAGCTTAGACAGGGGGGCCTACGAGCAGTACTTC. Residues: CASSLDRGAYEQYF.

This clonotype has ten or more counts. The chain has TRBV20-1 and TRBJ2-7; 11 bases are shared with TRBD2. This CDR3 has 16 amino acids. J lost 5 bases, V lost 3 bases, and 12 bases had no gene match. CDR1 and CDR2 (germline): DFQATT, SNEGSKA (reference sequence). The CDR3 loop reads CSARGLAGGPGHEQYF. The CDR3 bases are TGCAGTGCTAGGGGGTTAGCGGGAGGGCCCGGGCACGAGCAGTACTTC.

This clonotype was recorded at least ten times. The genes are TRBV7-9 and TRBJ1-1, with 8 positions matching TRBD1. This CDR3 has 15 amino acids. V dropped 5 bases and J dropped 6; count of bases not matched to a gene: 11. The germline V gene has CDR1 SEHNR and CDR2 FQNEAQ (reference sequence). This CDR3 is CASSTLTGEGSEAFF. CDR3 coding DNA: TGTGCCAGCAGCACCCTGACAGGGGAAGGTTCTGAAGCTTTCTTT.

This chain uses TRBV4-3 with TRBJ2-1; possibly TRBD1 or TRBD2 for D (7 bases each). This CDR3 contains 18 residues. Germline V CDR1 and CDR2: LGHNA, YSLEER. V was trimmed by 4 bases and J by 2 bases, leaving 21 bases between them. CDR3 protein: CASSRLQGRDYAYNEQFF. CDR3 in DNA: TGCGCCAGCAGCCGCTTACAGGGGCGGGACTACGCCTACAATGAGCAGTTCTTC.

This clonotype was found a few times. V is TRBV19 and J is TRBJ2-2; the D gene could be TRBD1 or TRBD2 (5 bases each). CDR1 and CDR2 (germline): LNHDA, SQIVND (reference sequence). V was pared by 0 bases and J by 7 bases, with 15 bases between. CDR3 length: 16 amino acids. The CDR3 DNA reads as TGTGCCAGTAGTATAGATGGACGGGGACCCATCGGGGAGCTGTTTTTT. Its translation: CASSIDGRGPIGELFF.

This clonotype occurred many times. V usage is TRBV12-3 or TRBV12-4 and J usage is TRBJ2-7; TRBD1 agrees at 11 bases. The CDR3 spans 15 residues. The junction had 4 bases not matched to a gene; V was cut back by 4 bases and J by 2 bases. The CDR3 sequence is CASSSPGQGAYEQYF. CDR3 bases: TGTGCCAGCAGTTCCCCGGGACAGGGGGCCTACGAGCAGTACTTC.

This clonotype was detected only a few times. The chain joins TRBV19 to TRBJ2-6; D is undetermined. V gave up 2 bases and J gave up 3 bases, with 17 bases separating them. The CDR3 loop spans 18 amino acids. The germline V gene encodes CDR1 LNHDA and CDR2 SQIVND (reference sequence). CDR3 loop: CASSIYRRLRSGANVLTF. In DNA form, the CDR3 reads TGTGCCAGTAGTATATACAGAAGGCTCCGTAGTGGGGCCAACGTCCTGACTTTC. Combining the CDR3 with reference TRBV19 and TRBJ2-6 gives the whole variable domain DGGITQSPKYLFRKEGQNVTLSCEQNLNHDAMYWYRQDPGQGLRLIYYSQIVNDFQKGDIAEGYSVSREKKESFPLTVTSAQKNPTAFYLCASSIYRRLRSGANVLTFGAGSRLTVL.

This clonotype has at least ten counts. The chain carries TRBV20-1 and TRBJ1-6; 11 nucleotides line up with TRBD1. The junction had 15 bases not matched to a gene; V was cut back by 8 bases and J by 0 bases. Germline lookup yields CDR1 DFQATT and CDR2 SNEGSKA (reference sequence). CDR3 length: 19 amino acids. The CDR3 bases are TGCAGTCCCCCTCTCGGGACAGGGGGTTTTAGCTCCTATAATTCACCCCTCCACTTT. As protein: CSPPLGTGGFSSYNSPLHF.

This clonotype came up many times. This rearrangement joins TRBV24-1 to TRBJ2-7; 7 bases agree with TRBD1. Germline V lookup: CDR1 KGHDR, CDR2 SFDVKD. This CDR3 region has 14 residues. The junction had 4 bases not matched to a gene; V was cut back by 3 bases and J by 3 bases. The CDR3 here is CATSDPGQSYEQYF. The CDR3 nucleotides are TGTGCCACCAGTGATCCGGGACAGAGCTACGAGCAGTACTTC.

This clonotype is large within its sample. The genes are TRBV5-5 and TRBJ1-5; D is ambiguous. The CDR3 sequence is 15 residues long. Trimming took off 2 bases at V and 1 base at J, with 10 bases between the two ends. The V gene's germline CDR1 is SGHKS and CDR2 YYEKEE (reference sequence). The CDR3 sequence: CASSLLAGSNQPQHF. The DNA of the CDR3 is TGTGCCAGCAGCTTATTGGCGGGGAGCAATCAGCCCCAGCATTTT. The entire variable domain, with the rest obtained from reference TRBV5-5 and TRBJ1-5, is as follows: DAGVTQSPTHLIKTRGQQVTLRCSPISGHKSVSWYQQVLGQGPQFIFQYYEKEERGRGNFPDRFSARQFPNYSSELNVNALLLGDSALYLCASSLLAGSNQPQHFGDGTRLSIL.

This clonotype has ten or more counts. The chain recombines TRBV24-1 with TRBJ2-3; D possibly corresponds to TRBD1 (5 bases). Looked up from germline, CDR1 is KGHDR and CDR2 is SFDVKD. The CDR3 consists of 13 residues. V was shortened by 4 bases and J by 5 bases, with 9 bases between the two germline ends. CDR3 residues: CATSELDRDTQYF. In nucleotides, the CDR3 is TGTGCCACCAGTGAACTCGACAGAGATACGCAGTATTTT.

This clonotype has at least ten counts. The junction departs from the called germline gene at one end, perhaps through a read error. The chain couples TRBV4-3 to TRBJ2-2; D is perhaps TRBD1 or TRBD2 (5 bases each). Germline lookup yields CDR1 LGHNA and CDR2 YSLEER. This CDR3 is built from 16 residues. CDR3: CASSQDPRASTGEPFF. Written as DNA, the CDR3 is TGCGCCAGCAGCCAAGACCCCAGGGCGTCCACCGGGGAGCCGTTTTTT.

The table lists this clonotype with many counts. The final CDR3 position lacks the conserved phenylalanine or tryptophan, pointing to a likely read error. The DNA is omitted, as the CDR3 cannot be located on it reliably, and the CDR3 follows TCRdb's listing. The chain links TRBV20-1 to TRBJ2-5; the table's D gene call, TRBD2, was not cross checked with the DNA. CDR1 DFQATT and CDR2 SNEGSKA come from the germline V gene (reference sequence). Including both end residues, the CDR3 is 11 amino acids long. The CDR3 loop reads CSATSTRGRVI.

The chain is built from TRBV18 and TRBJ2-6; a weak D match, TRBD2 (6 bases). With 0 bases removed from V and 2 bases from J, the gap between germline ends came to 8 bases. The CDR3 spans 16 residues. Germline V CDR1 and CDR2: KGHSH, LQKENI. This CDR3 is CASSPPAGTGANVLTF. The CDR3 nucleotides are TGTGCCAGCTCACCACCGGCGGGGACTGGGGCCAACGTCCTGACTTTC.

This clonotype occurred many times. The chain couples TRBV6-2 or TRBV6-3 to TRBJ2-7; D unresolved. This CDR3 region has 11 residues. Trimming cost V 8 bases and J 6 bases, with 11 bases left between them. Per the germline V gene, CDR1 is MNHEY and CDR2 is SVGEGT. CDR3 bases: TGTGCCAGCCGATTAAGGAGCGAGCAGTACTTC. It specifies CASRLRSEQYF.

Many counts were recorded for this clonotype. This could be a read error, since a much larger clone is one nucleotide away. V and J are TRBV10-3 and TRBJ2-3; 11 bases map to TRBD2. Germline values: CDR1 ENHRY, CDR2 SYGVKD. This CDR3 has 15 amino acids. V was clipped by 4 bases and J by 5 bases; unmatched bases: 5. In nucleotides, the CDR3 is TGTGCCATCAGTGTATTAGCGGGAGGGCAAGATACGCAGTATTTT. As protein: CAISVLAGGQDTQYF.